This T cell receptor beta chain was observed in a study of tumor-infiltrating lymphocytes in localized non-small cell lung cancer. Study-wide findings and caveats: Tumor T-cell fraction from TCR sequencing was not associated with recurrence-free survival (p = 0.61). Different pieces of the same tissue were used for each assay.

Assay used: immunoSEQ multiplex PCR; TCRdb lists only in-frame clones, some missing. The sample shows about 15,000 clones, approximately 70% of them seen only once. The ends were cut back, 0 bases at V and 4 bases at J, with 5 bases in the middle. Germline V CDR1 and CDR2: SGHKS, YYEKEE (reference sequence). The CDR3 has 13 amino acids. On this clone: What it recognizes is unknown.

The receptor was isolated from a human donor with non-small cell lung cancer. Sequencing was done on a sample of lung tumor tissue. The chain links TRBV5-5 to TRBJ2-1; D gene unclear. DNA for the CDR3: TGTGCCAGCAGCTTGGGGGTTTACAATGAGCAGTTCTTC. It translates to CASSLGVYNEQFF. The variable domain in full, with the rest retrieved from reference TRBV5-5 and TRBJ2-1, is DAGVTQSPTHLIKTRGQQVTLRCSPISGHKSVSWYQQVLGQGPQFIFQYYEKEERGRGNFPDRFSARQFPNYSSELNVNALLLGDSALYLCASSLGVYNEQFFGPGTRLTVL.